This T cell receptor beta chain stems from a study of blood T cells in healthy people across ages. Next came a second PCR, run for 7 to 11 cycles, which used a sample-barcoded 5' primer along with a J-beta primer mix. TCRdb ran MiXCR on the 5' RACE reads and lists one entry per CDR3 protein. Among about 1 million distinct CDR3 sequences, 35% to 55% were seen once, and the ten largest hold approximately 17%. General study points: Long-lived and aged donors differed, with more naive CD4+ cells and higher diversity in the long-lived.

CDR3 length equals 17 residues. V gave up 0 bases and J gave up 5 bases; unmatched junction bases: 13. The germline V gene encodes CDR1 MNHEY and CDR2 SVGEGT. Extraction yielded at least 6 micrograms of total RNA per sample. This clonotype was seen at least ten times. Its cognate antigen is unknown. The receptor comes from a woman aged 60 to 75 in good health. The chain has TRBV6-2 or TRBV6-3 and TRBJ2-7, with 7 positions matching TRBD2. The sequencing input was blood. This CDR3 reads CASSYSWGAGMNDEQYF. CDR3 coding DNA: TGTGCCAGCAGTTACTCTTGGGGAGCGGGGATGAACGACGAGCAGTACTTC.